Each of the 5 T cell receptor beta chains below was sequenced from the same sample in a study of molecular identifiers for immune sequencing clone quantification. TCRdb re-derived calls from the PCR reads in MiXCR, one entry per CDR3 protein. Of hundreds of thousands of distinct CDR3 sequences in the sample, over 25% are singletons; the top ten hold 0.6% to 0.9%. The sequenced sample was naive CD8+ T cells from blood, with Jurkat cell RNA spiked in. Subset given: FACS-sorted CD8+CD4-CCR7+CD45RA+ naive T cells. Receptors originate from a human donor in good health. Some libraries in this study had Jurkat cell RNA spiked in.

This clonotype has just a few counts. The chain recombines TRBV6-5 with TRBJ1-5; D is possibly TRBD1 (5 bases). Germline CDR1 and CDR2: MNHEY and SVGAGI. Trimming removed 0 bases at V and 7 bases at J, with 16 bases between. The CDR3 has 16 amino acids. The chain's CDR3 is CASSYSSPGWLQPQHF. CDR3 in DNA: TGTGCCAGCAGTTACTCGTCGCCAGGGTGGTTACAGCCCCAGCATTTT.

This clonotype was seen at least ten times. The chain couples TRBV4-3 to TRBJ2-7; D might be TRBD1 (5 bases). Per germline, CDR1 LGHNA and CDR2 YSLEER. CDR3 length: 15 amino acids. V was pared by 0 bases and J by 3 bases, with 12 bases between. DNA for the CDR3: TGCGCCAGCAGCCAAGATCGTGGGGCAGACTACGAGCAGTACTTC. It specifies CASSQDRGADYEQYF.

V usage is TRBV3-1 and J usage is TRBJ1-1, with D hard to call. Germline CDR1 is LGHDT and CDR2 is YNNKEL (reference sequence). V was trimmed by 7 bases and J by 1 base, leaving 13 bases between them. This CDR3 contains 14 residues. The CDR3 region is CASTIGGPNTEAFF. The CDR3 region has the DNA TGTGCCAGCACGATAGGCGGACCGAACACTGAAGCTTTCTTT.

V is TRBV19 and J is TRBJ2-7; either TRBD1 or TRBD2 may supply D (5 bases each). The CDR3 has 14 residues. In germline, CDR1 is LNHDA, CDR2 SQIVND (reference sequence). The V and J ends lost 3 bases and 2 bases respectively, with 11 bases between them. As DNA, the CDR3 is TGTGCCAGTAGTATCCGGGACCGCACCTACGAGCAGTACTTC. Translation: CASSIRDRTYEQYF.

This clonotype showed up many times. The rearrangement links TRBV7-9 to TRBJ2-3; D not resolved. This CDR3 is 10 amino acids long. Germline V gives CDR1 SEHNR, CDR2 FQNEAQ (reference sequence). Deletions cut 10 bases from V and 7 bases from J, with 9 bases between. The CDR3 here is CATATNTQYF. CDR3 nucleotides: TGTGCCACGGCGACGAATACGCAGTATTTT.